Listed here is a single T cell receptor beta chain. Source study methods: Amplifying reference gene primers gave estimates of nucleated cell counts. This table comes from immunoSEQ multiplex PCR, and its TCRdb copy is limited to in-frame clones, with some not included. The V and J calls and clone size were taken over from that table, and D and trimming were inferred from the DNA. The sample has approximately 69,000 clones, approximately 84% seen once. The data were obtained in a study of blood T cell repertoires in COVID-19. Across the whole study: Some COVID-19 samples were acute and others convalescent; all came from the United States, Italy and Spain. In each case, the material was cDNA or gDNA derived from T cells, B-cell-depleted T cells, or PBMCs.

The CDR3 totals 14 residues. From germline, CDR1 is SGHRS and CDR2 YFSETQ. J gave up 5 bases and V 4 bases, and 5 bases lay outside the gene matches. Sequenced sample: peripheral blood. This sequence joins TRBV5-1 and TRBJ2-1, with 8 positions matching TRBD2. This receptor was obtained from a man in his forties or fifties with COVID-19, enrolled during active disease. CDR3 in DNA: TGCGCCAGCAGCCCCGGGAGGGCGCACAATGAGCAGTTCTTC. This gives the protein CASSPGRAHNEQFF.